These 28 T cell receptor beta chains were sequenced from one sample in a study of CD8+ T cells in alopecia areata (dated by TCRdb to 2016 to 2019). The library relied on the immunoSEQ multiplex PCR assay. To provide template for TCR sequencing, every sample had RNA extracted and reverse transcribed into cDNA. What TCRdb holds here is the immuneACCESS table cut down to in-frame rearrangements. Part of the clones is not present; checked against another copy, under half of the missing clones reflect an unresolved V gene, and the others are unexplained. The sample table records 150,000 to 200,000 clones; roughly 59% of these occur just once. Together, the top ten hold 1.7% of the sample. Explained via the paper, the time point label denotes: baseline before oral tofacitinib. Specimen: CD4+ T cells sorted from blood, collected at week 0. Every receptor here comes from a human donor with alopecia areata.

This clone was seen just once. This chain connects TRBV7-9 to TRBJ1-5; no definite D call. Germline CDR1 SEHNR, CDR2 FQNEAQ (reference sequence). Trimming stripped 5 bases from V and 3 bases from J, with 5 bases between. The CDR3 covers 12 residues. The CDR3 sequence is CASSNSNQPQHF. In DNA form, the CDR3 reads TGTGCCAGCAGCAATTCCAATCAGCCCCAGCATTTT.

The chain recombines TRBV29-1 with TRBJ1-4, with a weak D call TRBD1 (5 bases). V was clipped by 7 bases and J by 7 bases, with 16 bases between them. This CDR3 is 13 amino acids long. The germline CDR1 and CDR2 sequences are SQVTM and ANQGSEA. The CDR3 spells CSARDLKGEKLFF. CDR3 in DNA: TGCAGCGCTCGGGACCTTAAGGGTGAAAAACTGTTTTTT.

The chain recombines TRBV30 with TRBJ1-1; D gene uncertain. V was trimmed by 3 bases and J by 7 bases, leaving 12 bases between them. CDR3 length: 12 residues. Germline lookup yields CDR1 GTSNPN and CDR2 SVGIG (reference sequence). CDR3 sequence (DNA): TGTGCCTGGAGCTTAACGGGCCGTGAAGCTTTCTTT. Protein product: CAWSLTGREAFF.

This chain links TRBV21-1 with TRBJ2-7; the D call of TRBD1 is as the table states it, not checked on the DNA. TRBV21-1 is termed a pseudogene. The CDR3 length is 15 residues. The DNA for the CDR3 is TGTGCCAGCAGCAAGGCGGACAGGGGATTCTACGAGCAGTACTTC. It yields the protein CASSKADRGFYEQYF.

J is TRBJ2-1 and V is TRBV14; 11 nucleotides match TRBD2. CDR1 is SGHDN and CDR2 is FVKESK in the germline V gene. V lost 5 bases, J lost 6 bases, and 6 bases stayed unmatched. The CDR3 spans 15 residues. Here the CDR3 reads CASSFSGGASNEQFF. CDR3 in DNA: TGTGCCAGCAGCTTTAGCGGGGGGGCCTCCAATGAGCAGTTCTTC. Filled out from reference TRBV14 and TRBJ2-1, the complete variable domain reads EAGVTQFPSHSVIEKGQTVTLRCDPISGHDNLYWYRRVMGKEIKFLLHFVKESKQDESGMPNNRFLAERTGGTYSTLKVQPAELEDSGVYFCASSFSGGASNEQFFGPGTRLTVL.

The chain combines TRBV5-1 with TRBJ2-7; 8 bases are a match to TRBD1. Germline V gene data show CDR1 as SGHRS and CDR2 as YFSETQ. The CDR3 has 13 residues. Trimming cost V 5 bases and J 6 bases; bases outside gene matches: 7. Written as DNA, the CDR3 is TGCGCCAGCAGTTACAGGGGGTCTAGCGAGCAGTACTTC. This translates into CASSYRGSSEQYF.

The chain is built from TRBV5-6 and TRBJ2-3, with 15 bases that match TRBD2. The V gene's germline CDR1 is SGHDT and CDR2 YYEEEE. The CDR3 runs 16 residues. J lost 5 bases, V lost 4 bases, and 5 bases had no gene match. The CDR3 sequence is CASSTGTSGGRDTQYF. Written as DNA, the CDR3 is TGTGCCAGCAGCACCGGGACTAGCGGGGGGAGAGATACGCAGTATTTT.

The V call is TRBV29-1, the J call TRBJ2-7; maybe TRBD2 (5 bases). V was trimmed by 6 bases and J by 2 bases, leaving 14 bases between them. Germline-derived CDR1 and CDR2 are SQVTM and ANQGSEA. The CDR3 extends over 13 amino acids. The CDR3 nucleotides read TGCAGCGTCCGGGGTCAGGCTCCCTACGAGCAGTACTTC. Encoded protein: CSVRGQAPYEQYF.

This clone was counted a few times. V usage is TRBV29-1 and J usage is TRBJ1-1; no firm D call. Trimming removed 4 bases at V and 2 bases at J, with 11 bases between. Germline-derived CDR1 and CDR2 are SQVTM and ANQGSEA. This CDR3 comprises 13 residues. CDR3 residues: CSVGLQHNTEAFF. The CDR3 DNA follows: TGCAGCGTTGGTTTACAGCATAACACTGAAGCTTTCTTT.

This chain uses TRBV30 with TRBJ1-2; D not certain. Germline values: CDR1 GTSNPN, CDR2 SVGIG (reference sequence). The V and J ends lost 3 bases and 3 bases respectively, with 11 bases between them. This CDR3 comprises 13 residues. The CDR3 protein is CAWSTGIDYGYTF. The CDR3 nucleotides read TGTGCCTGGAGCACGGGCATAGACTATGGCTACACCTTC.

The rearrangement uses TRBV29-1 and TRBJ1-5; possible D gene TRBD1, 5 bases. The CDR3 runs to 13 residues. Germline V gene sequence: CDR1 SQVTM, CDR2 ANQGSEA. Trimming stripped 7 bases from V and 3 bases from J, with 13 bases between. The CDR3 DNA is TGCAGCGCCGTCCTGGACACCAATCAGCCCCAGCATTTT. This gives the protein CSAVLDTNQPQHF.

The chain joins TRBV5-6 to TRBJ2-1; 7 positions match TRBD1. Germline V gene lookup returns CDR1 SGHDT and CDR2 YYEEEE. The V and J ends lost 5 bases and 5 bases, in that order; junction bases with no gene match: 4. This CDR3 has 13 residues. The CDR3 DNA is TGTGCCAGCAGTTCCGGGACAGACAATGAGCAGTTCTTC. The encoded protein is CASSSGTDNEQFF.

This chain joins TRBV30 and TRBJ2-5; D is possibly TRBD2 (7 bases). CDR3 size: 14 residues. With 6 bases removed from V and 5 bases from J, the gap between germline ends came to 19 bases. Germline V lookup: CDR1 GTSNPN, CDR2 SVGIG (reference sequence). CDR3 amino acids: CACSMGRGGETQYF. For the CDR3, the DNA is TGTGCCTGCTCTATGGGCAGGGGAGGGGAGACCCAGTACTTC.

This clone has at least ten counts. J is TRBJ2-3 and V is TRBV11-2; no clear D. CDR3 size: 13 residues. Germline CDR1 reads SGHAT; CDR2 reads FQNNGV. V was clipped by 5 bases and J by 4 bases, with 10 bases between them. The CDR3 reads CASSPLVPDTQYF. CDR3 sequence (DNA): TGTGCCAGCAGCCCGCTGGTCCCAGATACGCAGTATTTT.

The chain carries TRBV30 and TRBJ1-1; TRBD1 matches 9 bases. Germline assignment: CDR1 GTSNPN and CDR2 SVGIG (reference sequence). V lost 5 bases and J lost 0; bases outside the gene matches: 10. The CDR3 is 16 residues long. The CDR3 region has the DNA TGTGCCTGGCTTGGACAGGGGAAAGGGATGAACACTGAAGCTTTCTTT. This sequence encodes CAWLGQGKGMNTEAFF.

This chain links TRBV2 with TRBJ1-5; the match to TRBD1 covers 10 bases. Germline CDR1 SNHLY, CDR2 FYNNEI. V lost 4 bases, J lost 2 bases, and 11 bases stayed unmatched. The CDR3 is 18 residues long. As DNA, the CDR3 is TGTGCCAGCAGTGTGATCAGGACAGGGGGAAATGGCAATCAGCCCCAGCATTTT. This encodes CASSVIRTGGNGNQPQHF.

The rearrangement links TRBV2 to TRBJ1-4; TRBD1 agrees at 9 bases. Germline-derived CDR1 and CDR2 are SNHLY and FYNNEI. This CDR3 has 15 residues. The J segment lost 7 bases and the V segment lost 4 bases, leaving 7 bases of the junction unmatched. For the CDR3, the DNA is TGTGCCAGCAGTGGATTGACAGGGGGAAGTGAAAAACTGTTTTTT. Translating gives CASSGLTGGSEKLFF.

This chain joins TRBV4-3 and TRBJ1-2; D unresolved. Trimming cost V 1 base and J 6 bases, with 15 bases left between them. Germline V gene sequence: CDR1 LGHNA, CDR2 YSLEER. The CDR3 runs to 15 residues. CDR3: CASSQVIQQRNGYTF. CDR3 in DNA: TGCGCCAGCAGCCAAGTCATACAGCAACGTAATGGCTACACCTTC.

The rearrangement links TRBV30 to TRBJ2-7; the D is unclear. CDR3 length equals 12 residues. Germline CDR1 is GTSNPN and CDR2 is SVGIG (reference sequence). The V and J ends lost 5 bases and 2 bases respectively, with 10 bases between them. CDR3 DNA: TGTGCCTGGGCCCGTTCTACCTACGAGCAGTACTTC. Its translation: CAWARSTYEQYF.

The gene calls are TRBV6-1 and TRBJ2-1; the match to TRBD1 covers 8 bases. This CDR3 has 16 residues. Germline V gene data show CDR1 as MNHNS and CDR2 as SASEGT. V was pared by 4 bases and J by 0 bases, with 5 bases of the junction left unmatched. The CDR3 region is CASSAITGGSYNEQFF. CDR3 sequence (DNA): TGTGCCAGCAGTGCTATTACAGGGGGCTCCTACAATGAGCAGTTCTTC.

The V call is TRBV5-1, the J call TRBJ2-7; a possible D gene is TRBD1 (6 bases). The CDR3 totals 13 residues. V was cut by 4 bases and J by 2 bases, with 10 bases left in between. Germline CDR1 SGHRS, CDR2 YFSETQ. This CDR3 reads CASSADRTYEQYF. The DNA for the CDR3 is TGCGCCAGCAGCGCGGACAGAACCTACGAGCAGTACTTC.

The CDR3 here is CASSSVQGFSYEQYF. CDR3 DNA sequence: TGTGCCAGCAGTTCCGTACAGGGGTTCTCCTACGAGCAGTACTTC. The chain employs TRBV27 and TRBJ2-7, with 7 nucleotides matching TRBD1. This CDR3 spans 15 amino acids. V was clipped by 4 bases and J by 0 bases; unmatched bases: 6. CDR1 MNHEY and CDR2 SMNVEV come from the germline V gene (reference sequence).

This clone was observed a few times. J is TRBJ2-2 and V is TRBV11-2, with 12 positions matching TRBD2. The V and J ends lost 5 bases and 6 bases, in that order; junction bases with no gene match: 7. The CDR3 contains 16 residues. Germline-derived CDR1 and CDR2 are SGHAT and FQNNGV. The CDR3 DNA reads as TGTGCCAGCAGCAGCCAACCTAGCGGGGGGGCCGGGGAGCTGTTTTTT. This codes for CASSSQPSGGAGELFF.

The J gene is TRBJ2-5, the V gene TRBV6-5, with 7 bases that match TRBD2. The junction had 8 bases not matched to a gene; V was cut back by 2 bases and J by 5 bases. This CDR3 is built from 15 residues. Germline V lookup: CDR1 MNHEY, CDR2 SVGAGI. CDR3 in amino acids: CASSYGGLGFETQYF. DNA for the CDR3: TGTGCCAGCAGTTACGGCGGACTAGGGTTTGAGACCCAGTACTTC.

CDR3 in DNA: TGTGCCAGCAGCCAGAATTCAGGGAGCTACGGCTACACCTTC. It yields the protein CASSQNSGSYGYTF. The J gene is TRBJ1-2, the V gene TRBV6-5, with TRBD1 as a possible D gene (5 bases). V was shortened by 6 bases and J by 8 bases, with 19 bases between the two germline ends. Germline V CDR1 and CDR2: MNHEY, SVGAGI. The CDR3 spans 14 residues.

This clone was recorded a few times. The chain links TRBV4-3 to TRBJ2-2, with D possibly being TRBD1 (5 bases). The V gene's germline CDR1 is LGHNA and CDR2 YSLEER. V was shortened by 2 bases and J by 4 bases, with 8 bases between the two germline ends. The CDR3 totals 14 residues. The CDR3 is CASSQQGSTGELFF. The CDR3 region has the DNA TGCGCCAGCAGCCAACAGGGTTCCACCGGGGAGCTGTTTTTT.

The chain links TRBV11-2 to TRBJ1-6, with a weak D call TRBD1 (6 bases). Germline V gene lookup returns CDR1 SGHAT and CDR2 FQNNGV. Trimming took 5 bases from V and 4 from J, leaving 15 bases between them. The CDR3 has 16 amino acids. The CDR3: CASSKTRGGYNSPLHF. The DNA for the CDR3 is TGTGCCAGCAGCAAGACCAGGGGAGGATATAATTCACCCCTCCACTTT. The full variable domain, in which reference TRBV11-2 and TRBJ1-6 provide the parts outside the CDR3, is EAGVAQSPRYKIIEKRQSVAFWCNPISGHATLYWYQQILGQGPKLLIQFQNNGVVDDSQLPKDRFSAERLKGVDSTLKIQPAKLEDSAVYLCASSKTRGGYNSPLHFGNGTRLTVT.

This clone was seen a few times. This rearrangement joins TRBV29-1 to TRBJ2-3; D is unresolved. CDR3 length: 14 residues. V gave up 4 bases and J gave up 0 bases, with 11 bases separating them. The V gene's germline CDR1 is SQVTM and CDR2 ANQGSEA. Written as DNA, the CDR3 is TGCAGCGTTGTCGTTTTTGGTAGCACAGATACGCAGTATTTT. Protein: CSVVVFGSTDTQYF.